Following are 10 T cell receptor beta chains from one sample sequenced in a study of T cells in Graves' hyperthyroidism and ophthalmopathy. RNA transcripts served as the template for amplifying TCR beta CDR3 regions. Primed by the HTBI set, a first-round RT-PCR was run on the TCR CDR3. TCRdb itself ran the multiplex PCR reads through MiXCR, one entry per CDR3 protein. The sample has around 520,000 distinct CDR3 sequences; roughly 15% are singletons. Sequencing was carried out using blood. These receptors all come from a woman in her forties with Graves' hyperthyroidism.

This clonotype has at least ten counts. This chain joins TRBV2 and TRBJ2-1; D gene uncertain. Trimming removed 5 bases at V and 7 bases at J, with 6 bases between. Germline values: CDR1 SNHLY, CDR2 FYNNEI. This CDR3 spans 11 amino acids. CDR3 loop: CASSPQNEQFF. In DNA form, the CDR3 reads TGTGCCAGCAGTCCCCAGAATGAGCAGTTCTTC. The variable domain in full, completed from reference TRBV2 and TRBJ2-1, reads EPEVTQTPSHQVTQMGQEVILRCVPISNHLYFYWYRQILGQKVEFLVSFYNNEISEKSEIFDDQFSVERPDGSNFTLKIRSTKLEDSAMYFCASSPQNEQFFGPGTRLTVL.

This clonotype showed up many times. J is TRBJ2-5 and V is TRBV7-2; perhaps TRBD1 as D (5 bases). This CDR3 has 13 amino acids. V was cut by 2 bases and J by 5 bases, with 9 bases left in between. Germline CDR1 reads SGHTA; CDR2 reads FQGNSA. The CDR3 sequence is CASSLSRVETQYF. Here the CDR3 DNA reads TGTGCCAGCAGCTTAAGCAGGGTGGAGACCCAGTACTTC.

This clonotype was seen at least ten times. J is TRBJ1-1 and V is TRBV30, with a tentative D call TRBD1 (5 bases). The CDR3 is 16 amino acids. Germline lookup yields CDR1 GTSNPN and CDR2 SVGIG (reference sequence). Trimming cost V 2 bases and J 4 bases, with 20 bases left between them. The CDR3 region is CAWSLYPLFGGTEAFF. The DNA of the CDR3 is TGTGCCTGGAGTCTATACCCTTTATTTGGGGGCACTGAAGCTTTCTTT.

This chain joins TRBV20-1 and TRBJ1-3; weak D call: TRBD1 (5 bases). Trimming took 0 bases from V and 0 from J, leaving 12 bases between them. CDR3 length: 16 amino acids. Germline-derived CDR1 and CDR2 are DFQATT and SNEGSKA (reference sequence). The CDR3 is CSARDTGTFSGNTIYF. The CDR3 DNA follows: TGCAGTGCTAGAGATACCGGGACTTTCTCTGGAAACACCATATATTTT.

In this sample, this clonotype turned up many times. V is TRBV28 and J is TRBJ2-2; D is uncertain. The germline V gene encodes CDR1 MDHEN and CDR2 SYDVKM. The V end was cut by 1 base, the J end by 3 bases, with 6 bases between. CDR3 size: 14 residues. CDR3 nucleotides: TGTGCCAGCAGTTTATCCGGCCACACCGGGGAGCTGTTTTTT. It codes for CASSLSGHTGELFF.

In this sample, this clonotype turned up a few times. This could be a read error, since a much larger clone is one nucleotide away. The rearrangement uses TRBV12-3 or TRBV12-4 and TRBJ2-2; TRBD2 is a possible D gene (5 bases). The CDR3 spans 15 residues. Trimming removed 7 bases at V and 6 bases at J, with 18 bases between. CDR3 sequence: CASIPWVGKAGELFF. The DNA for the CDR3 is TGTGCCAGCATCCCATGGGTCGGGAAGGCCGGGGAGCTGTTTTTT.

At least ten counts were recorded for this clonotype. The J gene is TRBJ2-7, the V gene TRBV20-1; 7 bases are shared with TRBD2. This CDR3 is 15 amino acids long. CDR1 DFQATT and CDR2 SNEGSKA come from the germline V gene (reference sequence). V trimming: 1 base; J trimming: 2 bases; junction bases outside the gene matches: 8. CDR3 nucleotide sequence: TGCAGTGCTAGAGCCTCTAGCGGAACAACCTACGAGCAGTACTTC. It translates to CSARASSGTTYEQYF.

This clonotype came up many times. This rearrangement joins TRBV2 to TRBJ2-7; D not certain. This CDR3 comprises 13 residues. The germline gives CDR1 SNHLY, CDR2 FYNNEI. With 7 bases removed from V and 9 bases from J, the gap between germline ends came to 19 bases. CDR3 DNA: TGTGCCAGCAACCCCGTGGCAGCCACTACGCAGTACTTC. It encodes CASNPVAATTQYF.

The chain links TRBV2 to TRBJ1-4; D uncertain. The CDR3 totals 14 residues. Germline-derived CDR1 and CDR2 are SNHLY and FYNNEI. The V end was cut by 4 bases, the J end by 2 bases, with 8 bases between. The CDR3 is CASSGASTNEKLFF. The CDR3 DNA sequence: TGTGCCAGCAGTGGGGCATCCACTAATGAAAAACTGTTTTTT.

This clonotype was observed at least ten times. This sequence joins TRBV28 and TRBJ1-1, with TRBD1 matching over 10 bases. V dropped 6 bases and J dropped 1; count of bases not matched to a gene: 8. CDR1 is MDHEN, CDR2 SYDVKM, per germline. The CDR3 covers 16 residues. Here the CDR3 reads CASRGQGLNQNTEAFF. The CDR3 coding sequence is TGTGCCAGCAGGGGACAGGGGTTGAACCAGAACACTGAAGCTTTCTTT.